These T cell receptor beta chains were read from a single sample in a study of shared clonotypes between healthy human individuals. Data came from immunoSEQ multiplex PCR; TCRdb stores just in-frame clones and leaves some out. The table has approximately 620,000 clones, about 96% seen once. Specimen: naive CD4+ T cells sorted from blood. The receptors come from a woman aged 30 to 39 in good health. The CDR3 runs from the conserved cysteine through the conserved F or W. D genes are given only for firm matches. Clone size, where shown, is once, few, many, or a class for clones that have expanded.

TGTGCCAGTTCTCAACCCTACATGTTCTCTGGAAACACCATATATTTT	CASSQPYMFSGNTIYF	NA	TRBJ1-3	NA	16	TRBV19
TGTGCCACCCTTCCGCACGGATACAATGAGCAGTTCTTC	CATLPHGYNEQFF	NA	TRBJ2-1	NA	13	TRBV27
TGCGCCAGCAGTTTTAGCGGGAGTTCCACAGATACGCAGTATTTT	CASSFSGSSTDTQYF	TRBD2	TRBJ2-3	once	15	TRBV5-1
TGTGCCAGCAGTTTATGGACTAGCGGGATTGTCCCAGATACGCAGTATTTT	CASSLWTSGIVPDTQYF	TRBD2	TRBJ2-3	NA	17	TRBV28
TGTGCCAGTAGTACCAACCCCGGGAGGGGCTCAGATACGCAGTATTTT	CASSTNPGRGSDTQYF	TRBD2	TRBJ2-3	NA	16	TRBV19
TGTGCCAGCAGTCCCGCCCGCGGGAGGGCCGCCTACGAGCAGTACTTC	CASSPARGRAAYEQYF	TRBD2	TRBJ2-7	once	16	TRBV6-6
TGTGCCAGCAGTGTGGGTCATCAGCCCCAGCATTTT	CASSVGHQPQHF	NA	TRBJ1-5	NA	12	TRBV28
TGTGCCTGGAGTGTAGGACAGAACTCCTACGAGCAGTACTTC	CAWSVGQNSYEQYF	NA	TRBJ2-7	NA	14	TRBV30
TGTGCCAGCAGTTTGGGACAGGTCCCACAAGAGACCCAGTACTTC	CASSLGQVPQETQYF	TRBD1	TRBJ2-5	NA	15	TRBV28
TGTGCCAGCAGCCAAGAACGGAGCGGGAGGGGTAATGAGCAGTTCTTC	CASSQERSGRGNEQFF	TRBD2	TRBJ2-1	NA	16	TRBV14
TGTGCCAGCAGCTTAGTCTTAGGGGGATACAATGAGCAGTTCTTC	CASSLVLGGYNEQFF	NA	TRBJ2-1	NA	15	TRBV13
TGCGCCAGCAGGACGACCGTCGCCTCCTACGAGCAGTACTTC	CASRTTVASYEQYF	NA	TRBJ2-7	NA	14	TRBV4-1
TGTGCCACCAGCAGTCTAGCGGGAGGTGCAGATACGCAGTATTTT	CATSSLAGGADTQYF	TRBD2	TRBJ2-3	NA	15	TRBV15
TGTGCCAGCAGCTACGGACCGGTCGGTCGGCCCCAGCATTTT	CASSYGPVGRPQHF	NA	TRBJ1-5	NA	14	TRBV7-9
TGTGCCAGTAGTCCGGGGACAACCTACGAGCAGTACTTC	CASSPGTTYEQYF	NA	TRBJ2-7	NA	13	TRBV19
TGTGCCAGCTGGGGGGACAGGGGCGGTCGAGGCTACACCTTC	CASWGDRGGRGYTF	TRBD1	TRBJ1-2	NA	14	TRBV28
TGTGCCAGCAGTGATCCTGGAGGGGTGGGCACTGAAGCTTTCTTT	CASSDPGGVGTEAFF	NA	TRBJ1-1	NA	15	TRBV25-1
TGCGCCAGCAGCTTGTCCGGGAGGGGTACCGGGGAGCTGTTTTTT	CASSLSGRGTGELFF	TRBD2	TRBJ2-2	NA	15	TRBV5-1
TGTGCCAGCAGTGACACGGACAGGTGGACAGGGAACACCATATATTTT	CASSDTDRWTGNTIYF	TRBD1	TRBJ1-3	NA	16	TRBV6-1
TGTGCCTGGGAACAGGGGGGTCAATATTCACCCCTCCACTTT	CAWEQGGQYSPLHF	TRBD1	TRBJ1-6	NA	14	TRBV30
TGTGCCAGCAGCAAAGGACTGAAGAACACTGAAGCTTTCTTT	CASSKGLKNTEAFF	NA	TRBJ1-1	NA	14	TRBV7-2
TGCGCCAGCAGCCAAGCACGGACAGTTAACTATGGCTACACCTTC	CASSQARTVNYGYTF	NA	TRBJ1-2	NA	15	TRBV4-1
TGTGCCAGTAGTGACGGAGGTTGGGAGACCCAGTACTTC	CASSDGGWETQYF	NA	TRBJ2-5	NA	13	TRBV19
TGTGCCAGCGTCCAAGCGGGAGGGATCGCCTCGTGGTACTTC	CASVQAGGIASWYF	TRBD2	TRBJ2-7	NA	14	TRBV28
TGTGCCAGCAGCGGTCCCGAGGGAGATCAGCCCCAGCATTTT	CASSGPEGDQPQHF	NA	TRBJ1-5	NA	14	TRBV5-6
TGTGCCAGCAGGCAAGTAAGCAGGGGGCTCCAGCCCCAGCATTTT	CASRQVSRGLQPQHF	NA	TRBJ1-5	NA	15	TRBV21-1
TGTGCCACCAGCAGAACAGGGGGCGTAGATACGCAGTATTTT	CATSRTGGVDTQYF	TRBD1	TRBJ2-3	NA	14	TRBV15
TGTGCCAGCAGTTTACCAGGCAGACTGTTGGCCAAAAACATTCAGTACTTC	CASSLPGRLLAKNIQYF	NA	TRBJ2-4	NA	17	TRBV28
TGTGCCAGCAGCTTAGGTTTGGTAGGGGGGATCCCGGGCCATGAAAAACTGTTTTTT	CASSLGLVGGIPGHEKLFF	NA	TRBJ1-4	NA	19	TRBV7-9
TGTGCCAGCAGCGACCGACTAGCGGGACTTAGCAATGAGCAGTTCTTC	CASSDRLAGLSNEQFF	TRBD2	TRBJ2-1	NA	16	TRBV7-9
TGTGCCTGGGCTACCGGGACTAGCATGGGTTACAATGAGCAGTTCTTC	CAWATGTSMGYNEQFF	TRBD2	TRBJ2-1	once	16	TRBV30
TGTGCCAGCAGTCCCAATACGGGGTTAGCGGCATACAATGAGCAGTTCTTC	CASSPNTGLAAYNEQFF	NA	TRBJ2-1	NA	17	TRBV27
TGTGCCAGCAGCCTCCACCCTGGGGGGTCTGGAAACACCATATATTTT	CASSLHPGGSGNTIYF	NA	TRBJ1-3	NA	16	TRBV7-2
TGTGCCAGCAGCCACGGGACAGGGAACAGTAAACTGTTTTTT	CASSHGTGNSKLFF	TRBD1	TRBJ1-4	NA	14	TRBV6-5
TGTGCCAGTAGTAACACAGATACGCAGTATTTT	CASSNTDTQYF	NA	TRBJ2-3	NA	11	TRBV19
TGTGCCAGCAGTGAAAACTATGGCTACACCTTC	CASSENYGYTF	NA	TRBJ1-2	NA	11	TRBV25-1
TGTGCCAGCGAGGGCAGATATAGCAATCAGCCCCAGCATTTT	CASEGRYSNQPQHF	NA	TRBJ1-5	NA	14	TRBV6-5
TGTGCCAGCAGAGGGGGTCGCATTGGGGCCGGCCCAAGGGAGCAGTACTTC	CASRGGRIGAGPREQYF	NA	TRBJ2-5	NA	17	TRBV27
TGTGCCAGCAGCATCGGGGGGGAAAAACTGTTTTTT	CASSIGGEKLFF	NA	TRBJ1-4	NA	12	TRBV9
TGTGCCAGCAGCCAGGGGCTCCGTGCAGATACGCAGTATTTT	CASSQGLRADTQYF	NA	TRBJ2-3	NA	14	TRBV7-2
TGTGCCAGCAGTAAGGGACTAGCGGACTCCTACGAGCAGTACTTC	CASSKGLADSYEQYF	TRBD2	TRBJ2-7	NA	15	TRBV27
TGTGCCAGCAGTGCAACAGGGACCCGGAACGAGCAGTACTTC	CASSATGTRNEQYF	NA	TRBJ2-7	NA	14	TRBV27
TGCGCCAGCAGCCCAAGACAGATGAACACTGAAGCTTTCTTT	CASSPRQMNTEAFF	NA	TRBJ1-1	NA	14	TRBV5-1
TGTGCCAGCAGGTCGGGACTAGCGGGAGAAGAGCAGTACTTC	CASRSGLAGEEQYF	TRBD2	TRBJ2-7	NA	14	TRBV5-4
TGTGCCAGCAGCACAGCCGGGACTAGGCACTACGAGCAGTACTTC	CASSTAGTRHYEQYF	TRBD2	TRBJ2-7	NA	15	TRBV28
TGTGCCAGCAGTTTTGAAGGGCGGACTGAAGCTTTCTTT	CASSFEGRTEAFF	NA	TRBJ1-1	NA	13	TRBV27
TGCGCCAGCAGCTCAGGGACACGGGGAAACACCATATATTTT	CASSSGTRGNTIYF	NA	TRBJ1-3	NA	14	TRBV5-1
TGTGCCAGCAGCCAACTCGCTAACGGGGAGCTGTTTTTT	CASSQLANGELFF	NA	TRBJ2-2	once	13	TRBV14
TGTGCCAGCACCTTCGGAGGGACTAATGAAAAACTGTTTTTT	CASTFGGTNEKLFF	NA	TRBJ1-4	NA	14	TRBV7-9
TGTGCCAGCCCGGGACTAGCGGGAGAGAGTGCGCAGTATTTT	CASPGLAGESAQYF	TRBD2	TRBJ2-3	NA	14	TRBV7-3
TGCGCCAGCAGCTTGGAGCGGGGGGCTACGACTGAAGCTTTCTTT	CASSLERGATTEAFF	NA	TRBJ1-1	NA	15	TRBV5-1
TGTGCCAGCAGCCTCTGGGGGGGGACAGGGAATGAGCAGTTCTTC	CASSLWGGTGNEQFF	TRBD1	TRBJ2-1	NA	15	TRBV16
TGTGCCAGCAGTGCAACCTCCCCGGTACGTGGTTCCTACGAGCAGTACTTC	CASSATSPVRGSYEQYF	NA	TRBJ2-7	NA	17	TRBV2
TGTGCCAGCAGTTTAACTCCGCGGGACAGGGGCTCCGGGGCCAACGTCCTGACTTTC	CASSLTPRDRGSGANVLTF	TRBD1	TRBJ2-6	once	19	TRBV27